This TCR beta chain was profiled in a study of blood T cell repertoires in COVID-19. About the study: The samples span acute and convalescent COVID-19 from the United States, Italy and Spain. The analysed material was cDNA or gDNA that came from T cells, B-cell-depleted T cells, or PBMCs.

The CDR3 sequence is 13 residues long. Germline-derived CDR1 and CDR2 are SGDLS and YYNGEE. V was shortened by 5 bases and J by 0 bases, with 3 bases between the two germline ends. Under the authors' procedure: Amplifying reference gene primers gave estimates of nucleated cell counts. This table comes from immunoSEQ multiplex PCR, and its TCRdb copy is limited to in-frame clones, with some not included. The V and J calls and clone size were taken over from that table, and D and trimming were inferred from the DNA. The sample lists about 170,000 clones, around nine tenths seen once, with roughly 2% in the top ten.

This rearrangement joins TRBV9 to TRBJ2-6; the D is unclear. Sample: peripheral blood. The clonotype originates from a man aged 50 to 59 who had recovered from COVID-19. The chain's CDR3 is CASRSSGANVLTF. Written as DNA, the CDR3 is TGTGCCAGCAGGAGCTCTGGGGCCAACGTCCTGACTTTC.